This T cell receptor (beta chain) was found in a study of T cells in localized non-small cell lung cancer. Study outcomes and limitations: T cell clonality was highest in uninvolved adjacent lung, above tumor. Heterogeneity within the tumor remains possible, as just one region underwent sequencing.

The CDR3 runs to 13 residues. V dropped 7 bases and J dropped 2 bases, with 10 bases sitting between them. The germline CDR1 and CDR2 sequences are MNHEY and SMNVEV (reference sequence). Points on this clone: The antigen is unknown.

TCRdb keeps only in-frame clones here, not all; method: immunoSEQ multiplex PCR. The sample lists more than 10,000 clones; approximately 80% were seen once. The V gene is TRBV27, the J gene TRBJ2-3; perhaps TRBD1 as D (5 bases). Here the sequenced sample was peripheral blood, taken before any cancer treatment. The origin of this receptor is a male donor aged 60 or older with stage I squamous cell lung carcinoma. Here the CDR3 DNA reads TGTGCCAGCATCCACAGGAACACAGATACGCAGTATTTT. Its protein is CASIHRNTDTQYF.